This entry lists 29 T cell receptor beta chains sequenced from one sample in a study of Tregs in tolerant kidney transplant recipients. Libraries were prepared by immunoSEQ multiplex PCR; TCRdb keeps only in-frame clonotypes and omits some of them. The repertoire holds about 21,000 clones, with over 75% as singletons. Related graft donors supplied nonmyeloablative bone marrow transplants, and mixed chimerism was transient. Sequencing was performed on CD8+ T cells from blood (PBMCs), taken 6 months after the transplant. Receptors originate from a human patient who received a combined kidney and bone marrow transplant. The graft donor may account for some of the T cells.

The CDR3 DNA sequence: TGTGCCAGCAGTCCCCTACACTCGGACAGGGGCTCTGGAAACACCATATATTTT. Encoded protein: CASSPLHSDRGSGNTIYF. The chain joins TRBV27 to TRBJ1-3; 9 nucleotides agree with TRBD1. Germline V gene sequence: CDR1 MNHEY, CDR2 SMNVEV (reference sequence). CDR3 length equals 18 residues. The V segment lost 5 bases and the J segment 0 bases; nucleotides outside the gene matches: 11.

CDR3 in DNA: TGTGCCAGCACTCAGGGCGGCGGGACGTCCTACAATGAGCAGTTCTTC. It encodes CASTQGGGTSYNEQFF. The chain joins TRBV13 to TRBJ2-1, with D possibly being TRBD2 (6 bases). The V end was cut by 7 bases, the J end by 1 base, with 17 bases between. Germline V gives CDR1 PRHDT, CDR2 FYEKMQ (reference sequence). The CDR3 is 16 amino acids. The complete variable domain, with remaining parts taken from reference TRBV13 and TRBJ2-1, reads AAGVIQSPRHLIKEKRETATLKCYPIPRHDTVYWYQQGPGQDPQFLISFYEKMQSDKGSIPDRFSAQQFSDYHSELNMSSLELGDSALYFCASTQGGGTSYNEQFFGPGTRLTVL.

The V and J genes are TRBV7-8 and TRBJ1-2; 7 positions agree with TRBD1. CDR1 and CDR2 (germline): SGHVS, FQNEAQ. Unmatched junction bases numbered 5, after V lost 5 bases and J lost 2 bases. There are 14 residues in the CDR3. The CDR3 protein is CASSPGQANYGYTF. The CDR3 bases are TGTGCCAGCAGCCCCGGACAGGCGAACTATGGCTACACCTTC.

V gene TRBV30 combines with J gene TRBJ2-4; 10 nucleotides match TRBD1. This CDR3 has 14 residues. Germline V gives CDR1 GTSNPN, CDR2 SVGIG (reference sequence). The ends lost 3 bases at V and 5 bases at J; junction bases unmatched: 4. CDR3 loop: CAWSGGTGENIQYF. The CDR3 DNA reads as TGTGCCTGGAGCGGGGGGACAGGGGAAAACATTCAGTACTTC.

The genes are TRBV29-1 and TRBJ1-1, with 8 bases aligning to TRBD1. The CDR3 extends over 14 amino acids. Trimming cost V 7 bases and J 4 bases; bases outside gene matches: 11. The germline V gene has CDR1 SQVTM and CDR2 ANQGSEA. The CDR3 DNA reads TGCAGCGGGTTGGGTGGACAGGGCTCCACTGAAGCTTTCTTT. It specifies CSGLGGQGSTEAFF.

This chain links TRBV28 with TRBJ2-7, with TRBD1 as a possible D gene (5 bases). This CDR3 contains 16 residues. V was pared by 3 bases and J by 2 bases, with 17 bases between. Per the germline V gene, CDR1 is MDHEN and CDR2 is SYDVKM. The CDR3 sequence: CASSFDSRQKAYEQYF. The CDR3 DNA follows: TGTGCCAGCAGTTTTGATTCCCGACAGAAAGCCTACGAGCAGTACTTC. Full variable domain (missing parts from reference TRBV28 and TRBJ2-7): DVKVTQSSRYLVKRTGEKVFLECVQDMDHENMFWYRQDPGLGLRLIYFSYDVKMKEKGDIPEGYSVSREKKERFSLILESASTNQTSMYLCASSFDSRQKAYEQYFGPGTRLTVT.

CDR3 nucleotides: TGTGCCAGCAGCATCAGTCGTCAGGGGGTCACTGAAGCTTTCTTT. It codes for CASSISRQGVTEAFF. The V gene is TRBV9, the J gene TRBJ1-1; TRBD1 matches at 7 bases. This CDR3 is 15 amino acids long. The V gene end was trimmed by 4 bases and the J gene end by 4 bases; junction bases not matched to a gene: 10. The germline V gene has CDR1 SGDLS and CDR2 YYNGEE. Complete variable domain (other parts from reference TRBV9 and TRBJ1-1): DSGVTQTPKHLITATGQRVTLRCSPRSGDLSVYWYQQSLDQGLQFLIQYYNGEERAKGNILERFSAQQFPDLHSELNLSSLELGDSALYFCASSISRQGVTEAFFGQGTRLTVV.

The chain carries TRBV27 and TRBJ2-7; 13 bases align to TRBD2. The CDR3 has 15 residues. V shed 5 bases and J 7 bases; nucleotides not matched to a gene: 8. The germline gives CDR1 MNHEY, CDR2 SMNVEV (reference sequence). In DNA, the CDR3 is TGTGCCAGCAGTCCCGGACTAGCGGGAGCGGGTGAGCAGTACTTC. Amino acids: CASSPGLAGAGEQYF.

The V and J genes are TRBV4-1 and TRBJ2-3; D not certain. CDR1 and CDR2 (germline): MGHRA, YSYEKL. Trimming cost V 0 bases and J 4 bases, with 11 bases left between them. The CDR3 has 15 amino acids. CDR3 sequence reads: CASSQEKREADTQYF. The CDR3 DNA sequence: TGCGCCAGCAGCCAAGAAAAGCGAGAGGCAGATACGCAGTATTTT.

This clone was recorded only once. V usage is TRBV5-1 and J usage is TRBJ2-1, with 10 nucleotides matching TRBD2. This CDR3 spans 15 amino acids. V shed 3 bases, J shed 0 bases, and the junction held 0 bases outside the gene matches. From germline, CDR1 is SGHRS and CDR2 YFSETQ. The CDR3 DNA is TGCGCCAGCAGCTCTAGCGGGAGCTCCTACAATGAGCAGTTCTTC. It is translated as CASSSSGSSYNEQFF.

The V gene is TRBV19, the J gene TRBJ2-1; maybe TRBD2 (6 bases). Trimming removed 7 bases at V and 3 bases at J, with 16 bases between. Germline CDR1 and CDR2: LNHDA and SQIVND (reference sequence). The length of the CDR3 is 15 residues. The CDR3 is CASTPSGVVYNEQFF. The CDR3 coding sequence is TGTGCCAGTACCCCCTCGGGAGTCGTCTACAATGAGCAGTTCTTC. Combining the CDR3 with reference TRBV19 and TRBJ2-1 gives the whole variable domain DGGITQSPKYLFRKEGQNVTLSCEQNLNHDAMYWYRQDPGQGLRLIYYSQIVNDFQKGDIAEGYSVSREKKESFPLTVTSAQKNPTAFYLCASTPSGVVYNEQFFGPGTRLTVL.

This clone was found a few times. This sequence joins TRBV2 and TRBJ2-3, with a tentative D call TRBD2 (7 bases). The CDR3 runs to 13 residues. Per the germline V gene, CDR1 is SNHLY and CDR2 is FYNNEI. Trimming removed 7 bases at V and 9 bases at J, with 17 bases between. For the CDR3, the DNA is TGTGCCAGCAAAAGGCCAGGGGAGGGAACGCAGTATTTT. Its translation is CASKRPGEGTQYF.

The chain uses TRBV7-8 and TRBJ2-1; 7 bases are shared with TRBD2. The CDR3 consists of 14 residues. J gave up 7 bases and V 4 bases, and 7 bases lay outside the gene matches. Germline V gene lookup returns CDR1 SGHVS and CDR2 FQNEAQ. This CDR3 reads CASSWVGGSNEQFF. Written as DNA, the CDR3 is TGTGCCAGCAGCTGGGTGGGAGGGTCAAATGAGCAGTTCTTC.

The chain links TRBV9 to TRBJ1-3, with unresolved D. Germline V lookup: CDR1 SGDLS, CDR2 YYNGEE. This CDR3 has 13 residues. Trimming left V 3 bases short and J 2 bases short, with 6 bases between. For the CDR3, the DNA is TGTGCCAGCAGCGGACTTACTGGAAACACCATATATTTT. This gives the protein CASSGLTGNTIYF.

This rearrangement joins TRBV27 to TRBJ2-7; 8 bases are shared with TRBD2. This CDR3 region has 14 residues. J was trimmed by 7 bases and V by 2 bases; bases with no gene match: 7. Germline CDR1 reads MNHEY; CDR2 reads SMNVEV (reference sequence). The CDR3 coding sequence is TGTGCCAGCAGTTTACAGGGGCCGGGGGGGGAGCAGTACTTC. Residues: CASSLQGPGGEQYF.

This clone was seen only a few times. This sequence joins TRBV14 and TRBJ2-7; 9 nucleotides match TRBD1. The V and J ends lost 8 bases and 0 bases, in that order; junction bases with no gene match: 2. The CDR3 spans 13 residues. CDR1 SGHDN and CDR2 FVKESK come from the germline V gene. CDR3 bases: TGTGCCAGCGGGGACAGGGCCTCCTACGAGCAGTACTTC. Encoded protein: CASGDRASYEQYF.

The CDR3 nucleotides are TGCAGTGCCTGGGGGGGCACTGAAGCTTTCTTT. Amino acid sequence: CSAWGGTEAFF. The chain joins TRBV20-1 to TRBJ1-1; maybe TRBD1 (5 bases). The CDR3 extends over 11 amino acids. Germline CDR1 is DFQATT and CDR2 is SNEGSKA (reference sequence). V was shortened by 6 bases and J by 4 bases, with 9 bases between the two germline ends.

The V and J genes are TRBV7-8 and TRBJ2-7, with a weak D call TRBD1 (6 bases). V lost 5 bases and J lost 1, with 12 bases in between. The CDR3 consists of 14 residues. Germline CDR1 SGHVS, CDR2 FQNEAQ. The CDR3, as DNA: TGTGCCAGCAGCGAAAATACAGGGTCCTACGAGCAGTACTTC. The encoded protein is CASSENTGSYEQYF.

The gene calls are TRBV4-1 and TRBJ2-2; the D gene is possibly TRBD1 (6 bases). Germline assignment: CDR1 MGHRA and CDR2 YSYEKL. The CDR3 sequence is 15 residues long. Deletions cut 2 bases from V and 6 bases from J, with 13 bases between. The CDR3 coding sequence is TGCGCCAGCAGCCAAAAATCAACAGGGCCCGGGGAGCTGTTTTTT. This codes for CASSQKSTGPGELFF.

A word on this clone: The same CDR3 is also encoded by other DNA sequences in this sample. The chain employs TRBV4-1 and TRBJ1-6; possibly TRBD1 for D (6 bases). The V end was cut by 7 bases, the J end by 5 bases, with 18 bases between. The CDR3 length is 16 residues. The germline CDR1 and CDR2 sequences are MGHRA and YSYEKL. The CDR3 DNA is TGCGCCAGCACCCACGGTCGGGGGGGCAATAATTCACCCCTCCACTTT. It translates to CASTHGRGGNNSPLHF.

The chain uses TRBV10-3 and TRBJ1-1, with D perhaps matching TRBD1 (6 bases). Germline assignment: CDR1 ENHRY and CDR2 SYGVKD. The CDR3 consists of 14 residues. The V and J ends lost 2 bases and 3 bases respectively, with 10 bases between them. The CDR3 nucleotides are TGTGCCATCAGTGAGCCAGGGGCGGACACTGAAGCTTTCTTT. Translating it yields CAISEPGADTEAFF.

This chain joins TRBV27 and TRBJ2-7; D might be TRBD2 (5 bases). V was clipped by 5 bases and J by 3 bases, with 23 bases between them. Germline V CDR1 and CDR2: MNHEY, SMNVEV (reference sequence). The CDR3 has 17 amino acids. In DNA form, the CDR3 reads TGTGCCAGCAGTCGTGGGTGGATGGGAGAGATGGACTACGAGCAGTACTTC. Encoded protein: CASSRGWMGEMDYEQYF.

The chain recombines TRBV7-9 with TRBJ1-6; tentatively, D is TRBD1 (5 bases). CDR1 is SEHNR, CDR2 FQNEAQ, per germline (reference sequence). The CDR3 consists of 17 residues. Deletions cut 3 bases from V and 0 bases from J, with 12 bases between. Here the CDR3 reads CASSLWGESSYNSPLHF. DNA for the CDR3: TGTGCCAGCAGCTTGTGGGGCGAGAGCTCCTATAATTCACCCCTCCACTTT.

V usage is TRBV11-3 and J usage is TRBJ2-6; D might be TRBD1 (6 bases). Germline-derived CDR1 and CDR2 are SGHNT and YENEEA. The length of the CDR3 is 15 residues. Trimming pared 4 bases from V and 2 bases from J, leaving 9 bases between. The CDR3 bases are TGTGCCAGCAGCTCCAGGGGTCCTGGGGCCAACGTCCTGACTTTC. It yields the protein CASSSRGPGANVLTF.

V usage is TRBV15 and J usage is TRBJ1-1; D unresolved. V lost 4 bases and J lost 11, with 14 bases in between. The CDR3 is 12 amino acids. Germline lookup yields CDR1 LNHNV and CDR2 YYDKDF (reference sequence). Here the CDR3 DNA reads TGTGCCACCAGCACCTATTTGAGCGAGGCTTTCTTT. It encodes CATSTYLSEAFF.

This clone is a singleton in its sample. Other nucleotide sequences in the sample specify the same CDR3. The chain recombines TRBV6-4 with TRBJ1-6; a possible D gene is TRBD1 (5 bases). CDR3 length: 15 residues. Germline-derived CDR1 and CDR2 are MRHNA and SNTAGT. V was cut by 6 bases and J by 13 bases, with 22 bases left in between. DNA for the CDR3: TGTGCCAGCAGACCCGGGACTGGAGTAGGTTCCCCCCTCCACTTT. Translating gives CASRPGTGVGSPLHF.

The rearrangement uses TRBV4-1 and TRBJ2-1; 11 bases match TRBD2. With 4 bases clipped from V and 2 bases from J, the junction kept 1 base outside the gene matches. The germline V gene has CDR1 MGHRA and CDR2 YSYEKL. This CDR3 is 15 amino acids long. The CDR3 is CASSPTSGTYNEQFF. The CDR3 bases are TGCGCCAGCAGCCCGACTAGCGGGACCTACAATGAGCAGTTCTTC.

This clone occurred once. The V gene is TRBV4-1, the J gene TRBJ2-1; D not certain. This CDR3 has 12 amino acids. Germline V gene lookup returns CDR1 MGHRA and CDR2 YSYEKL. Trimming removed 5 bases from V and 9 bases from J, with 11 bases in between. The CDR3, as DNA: TGCGCCAGCAGCTCAATAGTTGGTGAGCAGTTCTTC. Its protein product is CASSSIVGEQFF.

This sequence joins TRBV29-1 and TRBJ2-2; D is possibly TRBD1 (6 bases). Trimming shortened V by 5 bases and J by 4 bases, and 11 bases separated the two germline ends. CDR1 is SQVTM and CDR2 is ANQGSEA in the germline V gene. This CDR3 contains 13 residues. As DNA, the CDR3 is TGCAGCGTTAGGACAGATCTCACCGGGGAGCTGTTTTTT. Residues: CSVRTDLTGELFF.